This TCR beta chain was recovered during a study of T cell changes during pregnancy in multiple sclerosis (dated by TCRdb to between 2019 and 2020). For the study in its entirety: The study looked at changes in the T cell repertoire across pregnancy in women with multiple sclerosis.

V trim: 7 bases; J trim: 6 bases; unmatched bases: 13. The CDR3, from cysteine to phenylalanine, totals 15 residues. CDR3 DNA is the only sequence kept; it has 45 bases, read in frame from the first base. The germline V gene (reference sequence) supplies CDR1 MNHNY and CDR2 SVGAGI. Libraries were built with the immunoSEQ multiplex PCR assay. In TCRdb, the immuneACCESS table is reduced to in-frame sequences with V and J assigned. These tables do not hold every clone; where another copy was compared, an unresolved V gene accounts for under half, and the others remain unexplained. The sample table shows 100,000 to 110,000 clones, and 80% to 95% are seen once. The ten largest clonotypes hold 1.9% of the sample. Remarks on this clone: No antigen is known for it. No much larger clone is present one base from it, and per-base qualities are unavailable.

This sequence uses TRBV6-6 and TRBJ2-7, and TRBD1 matches 9 of the central bases. This receptor was identified in a female donor with multiple sclerosis, enrolled in a pregnancy study. Sample: peripheral blood, taken after pregnancy. This receptor has the CDR3 CASTSRAGTGTEQYF. The DNA sequence follows: TGTGCCAGCACCTCCAGAGCCGGGACAGGGACCGAGCAGTACTTC.